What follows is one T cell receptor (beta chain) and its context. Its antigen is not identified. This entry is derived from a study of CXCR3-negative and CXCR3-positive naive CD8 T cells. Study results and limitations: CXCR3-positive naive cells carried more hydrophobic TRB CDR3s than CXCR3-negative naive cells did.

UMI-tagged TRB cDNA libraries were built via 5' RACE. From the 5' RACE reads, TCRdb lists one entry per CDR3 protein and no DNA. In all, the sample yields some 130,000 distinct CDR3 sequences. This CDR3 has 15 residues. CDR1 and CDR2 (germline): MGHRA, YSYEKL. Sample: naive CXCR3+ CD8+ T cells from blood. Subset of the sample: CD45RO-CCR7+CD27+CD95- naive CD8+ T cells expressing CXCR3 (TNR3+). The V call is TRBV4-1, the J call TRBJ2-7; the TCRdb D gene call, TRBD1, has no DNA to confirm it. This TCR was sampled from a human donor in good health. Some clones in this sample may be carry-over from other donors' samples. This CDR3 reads CASSQGGDSPYEQYF.